The 20 T cell receptor beta chains reported below all come from one sample, sequenced in a study of shared clonotypes between healthy human individuals. Some clones are missing from TCRdb's copy, which holds only in-frame ones; the method was immunoSEQ multiplex PCR. The sample consists of 2 million to 2.5 million clones, 80% to 95% of them appearing once. The sequencing sample was made of naive CD4+ T cells from PBMCs. Subset: CD45RA+ positively selected. Source of these receptors: a man aged 18 to 35 in good health. Some clones in this sample may be carry-over from other donors' samples.

This chain connects TRBV27 to TRBJ2-2; D gene ambiguous. Germline CDR1 is MNHEY and CDR2 is SMNVEV (reference sequence). Trimming took 4 bases from V and 7 from J, leaving 10 bases between them. The CDR3 runs to 13 residues. The CDR3, as DNA: TGTGCCAGCAGTTCTCACGTTGGCGGGGAGCTGTTTTTT. It is translated as CASSSHVGGELFF.

CDR3 coding DNA: TGTGCCATCAGTTACAAGAACAATGAGCAGTTCTTC. Amino acid sequence: CAISYKNNEQFF. J is TRBJ2-1 and V is TRBV10-3; unclear D gene. Germline V gene lookup returns CDR1 ENHRY and CDR2 SYGVKD. The CDR3 covers 12 residues. Between the trimmed V and J ends, which lost 5 bases and 5 bases, there was a span of 7 bases.

This clone was seen only once. The sample carries other DNA sequences with the same CDR3. V and J are TRBV2 and TRBJ2-1; D not resolved. The CDR3 is 12 residues long. Trimming shortened V by 5 bases and J by 3 bases, and 5 bases separated the two germline ends. CDR1 SNHLY and CDR2 FYNNEI come from the germline V gene. CDR3: CASSLGYNEQFF. The CDR3 coding sequence is TGTGCCAGCAGTTTAGGCTACAATGAGCAGTTCTTC. Full variable domain (rest looked up from reference TRBV2 and TRBJ2-1): EPEVTQTPSHQVTQMGQEVILRCVPISNHLYFYWYRQILGQKVEFLVSFYNNEISEKSEIFDDQFSVERPDGSNFTLKIRSTKLEDSAMYFCASSLGYNEQFFGPGTRLTVL.

The J gene is TRBJ1-2, the V gene TRBV5-1; D is unclear. The ends were cut back, 3 bases at V and 0 bases at J, with 9 bases in the middle. CDR3 length: 14 residues. In germline, CDR1 is SGHRS, CDR2 YFSETQ. CDR3: CASSWQEPNYGYTF. The CDR3 coding sequence is TGCGCCAGCAGCTGGCAGGAACCTAACTATGGCTACACCTTC. Full variable domain (outside the CDR3, taken from reference TRBV5-1 and TRBJ1-2): KAGVTQTPRYLIKTRGQQVTLSCSPISGHRSVSWYQQTPGQGLQFLFEYFSETQRNKGNFPGRFSGRQFSNSRSEMNVSTLELGDSALYLCASSWQEPNYGYTFGSGTRLTVV.

The chain carries TRBV6-5 and TRBJ2-1, with D uncertain. Germline V gene lookup returns CDR1 MNHEY and CDR2 SVGAGI. Trimming removed 6 bases at V and 3 bases at J, with 15 bases between. This CDR3 region has 15 residues. The CDR3 nucleotides read TGTGCCAGCAGGCCTGGGCAGGCGTTCTACAATGAGCAGTTCTTC. Its translation: CASRPGQAFYNEQFF.

The V and J genes are TRBV6-6 and TRBJ2-7, with no clear D. With 4 bases removed from V and 6 bases from J, the gap between germline ends came to 16 bases. In germline, CDR1 is MNHNY, CDR2 SVGAGI (reference sequence). The CDR3 contains 14 residues. This CDR3 is CASSSSLVGPEQYF. The CDR3 DNA follows: TGTGCCAGCAGTTCTTCTTTGGTGGGTCCCGAGCAGTACTTC.

The V gene is TRBV28, the J gene TRBJ2-7; D perhaps matches TRBD1 (6 bases). V lost 6 bases to trimming and J lost 9 bases, with 24 bases between them. Germline V gives CDR1 MDHEN, CDR2 SYDVKM. CDR3 length: 15 residues. The CDR3 is CASSPLTGRFLRQYF. CDR3 in DNA: TGTGCCAGCAGCCCGCTAACAGGGAGATTTTTACGGCAGTACTTC.

The chain has TRBV7-2 and TRBJ1-1; no firm D call. Trimming removed 2 bases at V and 3 bases at J, with 10 bases between. Germline-derived CDR1 and CDR2 are SGHTA and FQGNSA. The CDR3 contains 14 residues. The CDR3 is CASSLYGPHTEAFF. The CDR3 DNA is TGTGCCAGCAGCTTATATGGACCACACACTGAAGCTTTCTTT.

For this clone: This sample includes further DNA sequences coding for the same CDR3. The J gene is TRBJ2-7, the V gene TRBV27; tentatively, D is TRBD1 or TRBD2 (5 bases each). The length of the CDR3 is 13 residues. Looked up from germline, CDR1 is MNHEY and CDR2 is SMNVEV (reference sequence). V lost 1 base, J lost 3 bases, and 7 bases lay in between. DNA of the CDR3: TGTGCCAGCAGTTTATGGGGGAACTACGAGCAGTACTTC. Its translation: CASSLWGNYEQYF.

The CDR3 coding sequence is TGCAGCGTTGTTATCAGACTAGGAACAGATACGCAGTATTTT. Protein sequence: CSVVIRLGTDTQYF. The V call is TRBV29-1, the J call TRBJ2-3; D possibly corresponds to TRBD2 (6 bases). The V and J ends lost 4 bases and 3 bases respectively, with 14 bases between them. The CDR3 is made up of 14 amino acids. Germline-derived CDR1 and CDR2 are SQVTM and ANQGSEA.

The V gene is TRBV28, the J gene TRBJ2-1; D ambiguous. CDR1 and CDR2 (germline): MDHEN, SYDVKM. This CDR3 spans 13 amino acids. The germline V and J ends were trimmed by 3 bases and 5 bases, with 8 bases remaining between them. The CDR3 spells CASSFGRNNEQFF. The CDR3 bases are TGTGCCAGCAGTTTTGGGCGGAACAATGAGCAGTTCTTC.

This chain uses TRBV5-8 with TRBJ1-2, with a possible D match to TRBD1 (5 bases). CDR1 and CDR2 from the germline V gene are SGHTS and YDEGEE. The CDR3 consists of 15 residues. V was cut by 1 base and J by 7 bases, with 17 bases left in between. CDR3 protein: CASSLSISAGPGYTF. The CDR3 DNA follows: TGTGCCAGCAGCTTGAGTATCTCGGCGGGACCTGGCTACACCTTC.

This sequence joins TRBV10-2 and TRBJ1-1; D ambiguous. The V gene's germline CDR1 is WSHSY and CDR2 SAAADI. The CDR3 contains 15 residues. V dropped 3 bases and J dropped 2 bases, with 13 bases sitting between them. CDR3 region: CASSDPGRVNTEAFF. CDR3 coding DNA: TGCGCCAGCAGTGACCCAGGACGGGTTAACACTGAAGCTTTCTTT.

CDR3 coding DNA: TGTGCCAGCAGTGCACCCGGAGATACGCAGTATTTT. Translation gives CASSAPGDTQYF. This chain joins TRBV6-4 and TRBJ2-3; D gene ambiguous. The V end was cut by 4 bases, the J end by 5 bases, with 7 bases between. Germline V gene data show CDR1 as MRHNA and CDR2 as SNTAGT. This CDR3 region has 12 residues.

For the CDR3, the DNA is TGTGCCAGCAGTTTTTCGCCAAACCGCTACAATGAGCAGTTCTTC. The encoded protein is CASSFSPNRYNEQFF. This chain connects TRBV27 to TRBJ2-1; D unresolved. Trimming took 3 bases from V and 3 from J, leaving 12 bases between them. CDR1 and CDR2 from the germline V gene are MNHEY and SMNVEV (reference sequence). This CDR3 is built from 15 residues.

The chain recombines TRBV4-2 with TRBJ2-7, with D unclear. This CDR3 spans 15 amino acids. Germline V lookup: CDR1 LGHNA, CDR2 YNFKEQ. V was cut by 0 bases and J by 2 bases, with 11 bases left in between. The CDR3: CASSQDLGSPYEQYF. CDR3 nucleotides: TGTGCCAGCAGCCAAGACTTGGGATCCCCCTACGAGCAGTACTTC.

This clone was counted a few times. This sequence joins TRBV9 and TRBJ2-3; D is possibly TRBD2 (5 bases). The CDR3 loop spans 17 amino acids. Trimming shortened V by 4 bases and J by 1 base, and 19 bases separated the two germline ends. Germline CDR1 and CDR2: SGDLS and YYNGEE. The CDR3 region is CASSPRVRAAGTDTQYF. In DNA, the CDR3 is TGTGCCAGCAGCCCTCGGGTCCGAGCAGCGGGCACAGATACGCAGTATTTT.

This chain links TRBV5-1 with TRBJ1-4; perhaps TRBD1 as D (5 bases). V was clipped by 1 base and J by 4 bases, with 11 bases between them. CDR1 is SGHRS, CDR2 YFSETQ, per germline. The CDR3 length is 15 residues. The CDR3 is CASSLLGPVNEKLFF. The CDR3 bases are TGCGCCAGCAGCTTGTTGGGACCGGTTAATGAAAAACTGTTTTTT. The full variable domain, with the rest looked up from reference TRBV5-1 and TRBJ1-4, is KAGVTQTPRYLIKTRGQQVTLSCSPISGHRSVSWYQQTPGQGLQFLFEYFSETQRNKGNFPGRFSGRQFSNSRSEMNVSTLELGDSALYLCASSLLGPVNEKLFFGSGTQLSVL.

The rearrangement uses TRBV11-2 and TRBJ2-2; 12 bases map to TRBD2. Germline V gene sequence: CDR1 SGHAT, CDR2 FQNNGV. The CDR3 has 19 residues. The V and J ends lost 0 bases and 1 base, in that order; junction bases with no gene match: 6. The CDR3 here is CASSLETSGRPKNTGELFF. The CDR3 nucleotides read TGTGCCAGCAGCTTAGAAACTAGCGGGAGGCCGAAGAACACCGGGGAGCTGTTTTTT.

There are a few counts of this clone. The CDR3 here is CASKEEPSSYNEQFF. In DNA form, the CDR3 reads TGTGCCAGCAAGGAGGAGCCTAGCTCCTACAATGAGCAGTTCTTC. The chain has TRBV6-5 and TRBJ2-1; a weak D match, TRBD2 (5 bases). Trimming left V 7 bases short and J 0 bases short, with 13 bases between. Germline V gene lookup returns CDR1 MNHEY and CDR2 SVGAGI. The CDR3 sequence is 15 residues long.